Presented here are 32 T cell receptor beta chains from one specimen sequenced in a study of blood T cell repertoires in COVID-19. Sequencing used immunoSEQ multiplex PCR; TCRdb keeps in-frame clones, though not all of them. This table holds some 430,000 clones, roughly 87% found once. The specimen sequenced was PBMCs or T cells enriched from blood (not recorded which). The receptors stem from a man aged 18-30 years who had recovered from COVID-19.

This chain connects TRBV18 to TRBJ2-5, with D tentatively TRBD1 (5 bases). The CDR3 runs 14 residues. The ends were cut back, 2 bases at V and 5 bases at J, with 12 bases in the middle. Germline V CDR1 and CDR2: KGHSH, LQKENI. This CDR3 is CASSPSGLKETQYF. In DNA form, the CDR3 reads TGTGCCAGCTCACCATCAGGGCTGAAGGAGACCCAGTACTTC.

This chain uses TRBV3-1 (or the pseudogene TRBV3-2) with TRBJ2-7, with TRBD2 matching over 8 bases. The CDR3 extends over 15 amino acids. J was trimmed by 1 base and V by 2 bases; bases with no gene match: 4. From germline, CDR1 is LGHDT and CDR2 YNNKEL (reference sequence). The CDR3 reads CASSQQSGSSYEQYF. The CDR3 bases are TGTGCCAGCAGCCAACAGAGCGGGAGTTCCTACGAGCAGTACTTC.

The chain is built from TRBV24-1 and TRBJ2-7; TRBD2 matches at 7 bases. This CDR3 comprises 13 residues. Germline V lookup: CDR1 KGHDR, CDR2 SFDVKD. V was pared by 3 bases and J by 3 bases, with 1 base of the junction left unmatched. CDR3 region: CATSDRDYYEQYF. CDR3 in DNA: TGTGCCACCAGTGATCGGGACTACTACGAGCAGTACTTC.

The DNA of the CDR3 is TGTGCCAGTAGTAAACAGGGGGCCTCAGATGGCTACACCTTC. Its protein product is CASSKQGASDGYTF. The chain joins TRBV19 to TRBJ1-2; TRBD1 matches at 9 bases. There are 14 residues in the CDR3. The germline V gene has CDR1 LNHDA and CDR2 SQIVND (reference sequence). The V gene end was trimmed by 4 bases and the J gene end by 6 bases; junction bases not matched to a gene: 6. Supplemented by reference TRBV19 and TRBJ1-2, the full variable domain reads DGGITQSPKYLFRKEGQNVTLSCEQNLNHDAMYWYRQDPGQGLRLIYYSQIVNDFQKGDIAEGYSVSREKKESFPLTVTSAQKNPTAFYLCASSKQGASDGYTFGSGTRLTVV.

V usage is TRBV5-4 and J usage is TRBJ2-7; D gene ambiguous. Trimming cost V 3 bases and J 2 bases, with 9 bases left between them. CDR1 is SGHNT and CDR2 is YYREEE in the germline V gene (reference sequence). The CDR3 extends over 13 amino acids. This CDR3 reads CASSSSEAYEQYF. The CDR3 DNA sequence: TGTGCCAGCAGCTCCTCCGAGGCCTACGAGCAGTACTTC.

V gene TRBV7-9 combines with J gene TRBJ2-3, with D unclear. V lost 1 base, J lost 1 base, and 9 bases lay in between. Germline lookup yields CDR1 SEHNR and CDR2 FQNEAQ (reference sequence). This CDR3 is 15 amino acids long. The CDR3 bases are TGTGCCAGCAGCTTAGGTGCGGTCCGCACAGATACGCAGTATTTT. Its protein product is CASSLGAVRTDTQYF.

The chain uses TRBV30 and TRBJ2-5; 7 bases fit TRBD1. CDR3 length: 15 residues. Germline V gene lookup returns CDR1 GTSNPN and CDR2 SVGIG (reference sequence). Trimming took 3 bases from V and 3 from J; bases not matched to a gene: 10. The CDR3 nucleotides are TGTGCCTGGAGCCACGACAGGGCTTGGGAAGAGACCCAGTACTTC. As protein: CAWSHDRAWEETQYF.

The rearrangement links TRBV3-1 (or the pseudogene TRBV3-2) to TRBJ2-2; D remains ambiguous. The CDR3 is made up of 13 amino acids. V gave up 2 bases and J gave up 7 bases, with 8 bases separating them. CDR1 and CDR2 from the germline V gene are LGHDT and YNNKEL (reference sequence). CDR3 amino acids: CASSQQSRGELFF. CDR3 DNA sequence: TGTGCCAGCAGCCAACAGTCCCGCGGGGAGCTGTTTTTT.

The chain uses TRBV7-6 and TRBJ2-5; D is perhaps TRBD2 (6 bases). The CDR3 loop spans 15 amino acids. V was cut by 5 bases and J by 4 bases, with 17 bases left in between. Germline V lookup: CDR1 SGHVS, CDR2 FNYEAQ. The CDR3: CASSLPGLHAETQYF. CDR3 DNA sequence: TGTGCCAGCAGCCTACCGGGACTGCACGCAGAGACCCAGTACTTC.

The CDR3 is CASSLAGSRGLSSYEQYF. The CDR3 DNA sequence: TGTGCCAGCAGTTTAGCGGGGAGTAGGGGGCTCAGCTCCTACGAGCAGTACTTC. This chain links TRBV27 with TRBJ2-7; possibly TRBD1 for D (7 bases). Germline V gene lookup returns CDR1 MNHEY and CDR2 SMNVEV (reference sequence). The CDR3 runs to 18 residues. Deletions cut 2 bases from V and 0 bases from J, with 20 bases between.

V usage is TRBV9 and J usage is TRBJ2-2; a weak D match, TRBD1 (5 bases). The CDR3 consists of 16 residues. CDR1 and CDR2 from the germline V gene are SGDLS and YYNGEE. Trimming stripped 0 bases from V and 2 bases from J, with 11 bases between. The CDR3 protein is CASSVASTENTGELFF. The CDR3 region has the DNA TGTGCCAGCAGCGTAGCCTCGACAGAAAACACCGGGGAGCTGTTTTTT.

The sample holds a few counts of this clone. CDR3 sequence (DNA): TGTGCCAGCGCTCTCACTAGCGGTCCCGGGGAGCTGTTTTTT. Translation: CASALTSGPGELFF. The genes are TRBV2 and TRBJ2-2, with 8 positions matching TRBD2. Germline values: CDR1 SNHLY, CDR2 FYNNEI. Trimming at V came to 8 bases and at J to 6 bases, leaving 8 bases not matched to a gene. The CDR3 length is 14 residues.

This chain joins TRBV5-5 and TRBJ1-1; D remains ambiguous. Germline assignment: CDR1 SGHKS and CDR2 YYEKEE (reference sequence). The CDR3 totals 14 residues. Deletions cut 2 bases from V and 3 bases from J, with 11 bases between. CDR3 coding DNA: TGTGCCAGCAGCTTCCGGCGTCGGGACACTGAAGCTTTCTTT. Translating it yields CASSFRRRDTEAFF.

This clone was seen a handful of times. The V call is TRBV5-6, the J call TRBJ2-1; TRBD2 might be the D (5 bases). The V and J ends lost 1 base and 4 bases respectively, with 9 bases between them. The CDR3 has 14 amino acids. Germline V lookup: CDR1 SGHDT, CDR2 YYEEEE. CDR3 sequence: CASSLYRGYNEQFF. In DNA form, the CDR3 reads TGTGCCAGCAGCTTGTACCGCGGGTACAATGAGCAGTTCTTC.

The chain joins TRBV6-8 to TRBJ1-2, with D possibly being TRBD1 (6 bases). The germline CDR1 and CDR2 sequences are MNHGY and SAAAGT. The CDR3 totals 13 residues. The V end lost 7 bases, the J end lost 4 bases, and 13 bases lay between the germline ends. The CDR3: CASNPDRTYGYTF. The CDR3 region has the DNA TGTGCCAGCAACCCAGACAGGACCTATGGCTACACCTTC.

The chain combines TRBV14 with TRBJ2-3, with D perhaps TRBD2 (7 bases). With 4 bases removed from V and 6 bases from J, the gap between germline ends came to 20 bases. The germline V gene has CDR1 SGHDN and CDR2 FVKESK. The CDR3 length is 16 residues. The DNA for the CDR3 is TGTGCCAGCAGCCTCCGGGGGGCGACGCACATGGATACGCAGTATTTT. Protein sequence: CASSLRGATHMDTQYF.

This chain links TRBV28 with TRBJ1-5; no definite D call. This CDR3 comprises 13 residues. V lost 6 bases, J lost 9 bases, and 15 bases lay in between. Germline CDR1 is MDHEN and CDR2 is SYDVKM. The CDR3 spells CASSPSGWAPQHF. CDR3 in DNA: TGTGCCAGCAGCCCTTCGGGGTGGGCGCCCCAGCATTTT.

The chain recombines TRBV7-8 with TRBJ1-2, with a tentative D call TRBD1 (6 bases). V was clipped by 0 bases and J by 8 bases, with 10 bases between them. CDR1 is SGHVS and CDR2 is FQNEAQ in the germline V gene. The CDR3 loop spans 13 amino acids. CDR3 protein: CASSLAGARGYTF. The CDR3 DNA follows: TGTGCCAGCAGCTTAGCGGGGGCGCGCGGCTACACCTTC.

This clone was seen only once. This chain links TRBV7-8 with TRBJ1-1; no reliable D call. Germline V gene sequence: CDR1 SGHVS, CDR2 FQNEAQ. V was shortened by 0 bases and J by 1 base, with 9 bases between the two germline ends. The CDR3 is made up of 15 amino acids. In nucleotides, the CDR3 is TGTGCCAGCAGCTTAGCGACAAGTGGGAACACTGAAGCTTTCTTT. Encoded protein: CASSLATSGNTEAFF.

This clone appeared a few times. One junction end does not reproduce the germline sequence, and a read error may be involved. DNA of the CDR3: TGTGCCAGCAGCTTAGTTGGCGGGAGAAGCAGAGATACGCAGTATTTT. This sequence encodes CASSLVGGRSRDTQYF. The rearrangement links TRBV11-2 to TRBJ2-3, with 7 positions matching TRBD2. The CDR3 consists of 16 residues. The germline gives CDR1 SGHAT, CDR2 FQNNGV.

The chain couples TRBV19 to TRBJ1-3; 7 nucleotides line up with TRBD1. J was trimmed by 1 base and V by 10 bases; bases with no gene match: 4. The germline V gene encodes CDR1 LNHDA and CDR2 SQIVND (reference sequence). This CDR3 spans 13 amino acids. CDR3 in amino acids: CATGQTSGNTIYF. In nucleotides, the CDR3 is TGTGCCACGGGACAGACGTCTGGAAACACCATATATTTT.

This rearrangement joins TRBV7-9 to TRBJ2-7, with 7 bases lining up with TRBD1. This CDR3 spans 13 amino acids. CDR1 is SEHNR and CDR2 is FQNEAQ in the germline V gene (reference sequence). Trimming cost V 1 base and J 4 bases; bases outside gene matches: 1. For the CDR3, the DNA is TGTGCCAGCAGCTTAGGGGGACAGTACGAGCAGTACTTC. Protein product: CASSLGGQYEQYF.

This CDR3 reads CASRPDSSNQPQHF. CDR3 nucleotides: TGTGCCAGCAGACCCGACTCTAGCAATCAGCCCCAGCATTTT. The chain is built from TRBV7-3 and TRBJ1-5; D gene uncertain. The CDR3 spans 14 residues. Trimming took 6 bases from V and 0 from J, leaving 9 bases between them. Germline-derived CDR1 and CDR2 are SGHTA and FQGTGA.

This clone was observed a single time. This chain's CDR3 is CASSRRLADYNEQFF. CDR3 bases: TGCGCCAGCAGCCGAAGACTAGCGGACTACAATGAGCAGTTCTTC. The chain carries TRBV5-1 and TRBJ2-1, with 9 bases lining up with TRBD2. The ends lost 4 bases at V and 3 bases at J; junction bases unmatched: 5. The CDR3 runs to 15 residues. CDR1 and CDR2 (germline): SGHRS, YFSETQ.

The chain uses TRBV24-1 and TRBJ2-7, with a possible D match to TRBD2 (6 bases). The CDR3 has 15 residues. The V gene's germline CDR1 is KGHDR and CDR2 SFDVKD. Trimming pared 4 bases from V and 6 bases from J, leaving 18 bases between. DNA for the CDR3: TGTGCCACCAGTGACCGGACCTCCAGGGACTCCGAGCAGTACTTC. It codes for CATSDRTSRDSEQYF.

In nucleotides, the CDR3 is TGCGCCAGCAGCTTGGGGAGCACGGTGAACACTGAAGCTTTCTTT. This encodes CASSLGSTVNTEAFF. This chain links TRBV5-1 with TRBJ1-1; no firm D call. Germline V lookup: CDR1 SGHRS, CDR2 YFSETQ. V was shortened by 0 bases and J by 0 bases, with 9 bases between the two germline ends. The CDR3 has 15 residues.

A word on this clone: In the same sample, other DNA sequences code for this CDR3. The chain carries TRBV7-9 and TRBJ1-1, with D perhaps TRBD1 (5 bases). The CDR3 extends over 14 amino acids. The V end was cut by 1 base, the J end by 5 bases, with 11 bases between. Germline V CDR1 and CDR2: SEHNR, FQNEAQ (reference sequence). CDR3 in DNA: TGTGCCAGCAGCTTAGACCAGGGAGGGACTGAAGCTTTCTTT. Amino acids: CASSLDQGGTEAFF. The variable domain in full, with the rest retrieved from reference TRBV7-9 and TRBJ1-1, is DTGVSQNPRHKITKRGQNVTFRCDPISEHNRLYWYRQTLGQGPEFLTYFQNEAQLEKSRLLSDRFSAERPKGSFSTLEIQRTEQGDSAMYLCASSLDQGGTEAFFGQGTRLTVV.

The chain is built from TRBV6-1 and TRBJ2-1; D may be TRBD2 (5 bases). Germline V gene lookup returns CDR1 MNHNS and CDR2 SASEGT. There are 18 residues in the CDR3. V dropped 2 bases and J dropped 7 bases, with 24 bases sitting between them. The CDR3 loop reads CASSELVSSTKPGNEQFF. The CDR3 DNA reads as TGTGCCAGCAGTGAACTGGTTTCTAGCACCAAACCGGGGAATGAGCAGTTCTTC.

This CDR3 is CASSHTGTGGYGEAFF. CDR3 sequence (DNA): TGTGCCAGCTCTCACACCGGGACAGGGGGCTACGGTGAAGCTTTCTTT. The gene calls are TRBV11-3 and TRBJ1-1, with 12 positions matching TRBD1. Germline trimming cut 8 bases from V and 7 bases from J; bases unmatched to any gene: 14. This CDR3 is built from 16 residues. CDR1 is SGHNT, CDR2 YENEEA, per germline.

This clone was picked up many times. The gene calls are TRBV12-3 or TRBV12-4 and TRBJ2-7; 8 nucleotides match TRBD1. This CDR3 region has 13 residues. V gave up 7 bases and J gave up 6 bases; unmatched junction bases: 8. The CDR3 region has the DNA TGTGCCAGCATTCTTAGACAGGGGAGCGAGCAGTACTTC. Its protein product is CASILRQGSEQYF.

The chain has TRBV5-5 and TRBJ1-6; 7 nucleotides line up with TRBD1. This CDR3 spans 15 amino acids. V was clipped by 0 bases and J by 7 bases; unmatched bases: 4. Germline V gives CDR1 SGHKS, CDR2 YYEKEE (reference sequence). Here the CDR3 reads CASSLAGTANSPLHF. In DNA form, the CDR3 reads TGTGCCAGCAGCTTGGCCGGGACAGCAAATTCACCCCTCCACTTT.

This chain links TRBV6-5 with TRBJ2-7; 7 bases agree with TRBD1. The CDR3 consists of 13 residues. Germline trimming cut 9 bases from V and 3 bases from J; bases unmatched to any gene: 8. Looked up from germline, CDR1 is MNHEY and CDR2 is SVGAGI. CDR3 in amino acids: CASRTGTDYEQYF. The CDR3 bases are TGTGCCAGTAGGACCGGGACAGACTACGAGCAGTACTTC.